This T cell receptor beta chain was sequenced in a study of blood T cell repertoires in COVID-19. Study-level background: The United States, Italy and Spain supplied acute and convalescent COVID-19 samples. Sources were T cells, B-cell-depleted T cells, or PBMCs; the material itself was cDNA or gDNA.

Trimming cost V 2 bases and J 5 bases; bases outside gene matches: 4. This CDR3 is 14 amino acids long. Per the germline V gene, CDR1 is SGHRS and CDR2 is YFSETQ. In the authors' methods: Scientists estimated how many nucleated cells there were by amplifying reference gene primers. Only in-frame clones appear in the TCRdb table, and some are missing; sequencing was by immunoSEQ multiplex PCR. V and J calls and clone size are those listed in that table; D and trimming were worked out from the DNA. The sample lists 100,000 or so clones, roughly 80% occurring once. The chain employs TRBV5-1 and TRBJ2-5; the match to TRBD2 covers 9 bases. The origin of this receptor is a woman older than 75 with acute or convalescent COVID-19. Material: peripheral blood. The CDR3 sequence: CASSFSGSGETQYF. CDR3 nucleotide sequence: TGCGCCAGCAGCTTTAGCGGGAGTGGTGAGACCCAGTACTTC.